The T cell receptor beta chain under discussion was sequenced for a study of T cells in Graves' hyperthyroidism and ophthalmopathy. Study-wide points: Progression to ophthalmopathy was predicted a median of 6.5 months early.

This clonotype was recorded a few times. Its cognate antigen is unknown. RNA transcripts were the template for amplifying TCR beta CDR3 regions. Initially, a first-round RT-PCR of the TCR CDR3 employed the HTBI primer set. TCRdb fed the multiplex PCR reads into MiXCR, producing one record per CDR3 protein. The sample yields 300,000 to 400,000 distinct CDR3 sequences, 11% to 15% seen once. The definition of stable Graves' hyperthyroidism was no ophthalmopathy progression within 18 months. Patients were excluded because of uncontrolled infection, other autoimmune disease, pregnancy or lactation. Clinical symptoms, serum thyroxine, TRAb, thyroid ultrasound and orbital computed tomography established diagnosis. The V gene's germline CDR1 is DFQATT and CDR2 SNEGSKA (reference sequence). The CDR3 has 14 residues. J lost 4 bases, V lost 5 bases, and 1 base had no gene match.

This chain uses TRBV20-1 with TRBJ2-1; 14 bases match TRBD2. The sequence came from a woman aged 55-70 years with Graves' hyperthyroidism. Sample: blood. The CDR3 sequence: CSAWTSGGYNEQFF. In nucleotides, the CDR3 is TGCAGTGCTTGGACTAGCGGGGGGTACAATGAGCAGTTCTTC.